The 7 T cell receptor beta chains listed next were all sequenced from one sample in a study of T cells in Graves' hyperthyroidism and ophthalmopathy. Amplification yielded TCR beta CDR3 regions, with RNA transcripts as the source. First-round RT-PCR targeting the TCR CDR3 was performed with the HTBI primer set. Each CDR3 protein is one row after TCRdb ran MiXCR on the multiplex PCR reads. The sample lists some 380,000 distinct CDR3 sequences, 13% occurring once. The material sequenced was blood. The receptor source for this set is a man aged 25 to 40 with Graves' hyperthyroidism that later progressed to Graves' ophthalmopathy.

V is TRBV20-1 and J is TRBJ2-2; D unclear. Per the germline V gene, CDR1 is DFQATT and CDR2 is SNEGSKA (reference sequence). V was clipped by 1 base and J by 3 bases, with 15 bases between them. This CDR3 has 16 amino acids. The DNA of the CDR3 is TGCAGTGCTAGAGGGAACAATGGTGGGGACACCGGGGAGCTGTTTTTT. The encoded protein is CSARGNNGGDTGELFF.

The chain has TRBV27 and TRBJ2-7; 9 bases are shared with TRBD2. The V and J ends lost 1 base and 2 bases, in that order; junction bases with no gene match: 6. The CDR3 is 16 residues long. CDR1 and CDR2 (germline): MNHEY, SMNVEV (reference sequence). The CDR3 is CASSLFPAGGPYEQYF. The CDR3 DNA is TGTGCCAGCAGTTTATTCCCAGCGGGGGGCCCCTACGAGCAGTACTTC.

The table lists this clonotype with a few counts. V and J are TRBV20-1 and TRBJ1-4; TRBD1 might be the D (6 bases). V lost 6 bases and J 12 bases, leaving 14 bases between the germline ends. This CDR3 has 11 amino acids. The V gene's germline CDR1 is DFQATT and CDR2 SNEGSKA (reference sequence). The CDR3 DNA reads TGCAGTGCCTCACAGGGATCAGAACTGTTTTTT. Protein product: CSASQGSELFF.

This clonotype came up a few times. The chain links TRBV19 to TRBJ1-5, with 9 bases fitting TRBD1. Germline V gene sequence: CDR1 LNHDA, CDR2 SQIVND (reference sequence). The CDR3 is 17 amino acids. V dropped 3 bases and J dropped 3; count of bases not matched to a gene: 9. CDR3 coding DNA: TGTGCCAGTAGTATCACAGGGGGCTGGGGGTCCAATCAGCCCCAGCATTTT. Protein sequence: CASSITGGWGSNQPQHF.

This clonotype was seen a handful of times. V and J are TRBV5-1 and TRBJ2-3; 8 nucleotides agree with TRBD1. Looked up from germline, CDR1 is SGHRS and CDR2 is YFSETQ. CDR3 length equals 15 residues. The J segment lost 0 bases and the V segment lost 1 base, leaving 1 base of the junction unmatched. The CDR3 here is CASSLQGASTDTQYF. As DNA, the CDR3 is TGCGCCAGCAGCTTGCAGGGGGCTAGCACAGATACGCAGTATTTT.

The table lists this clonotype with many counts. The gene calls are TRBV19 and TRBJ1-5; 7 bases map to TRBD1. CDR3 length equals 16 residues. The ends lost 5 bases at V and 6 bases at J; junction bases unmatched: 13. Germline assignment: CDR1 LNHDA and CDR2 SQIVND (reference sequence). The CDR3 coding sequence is TGTGCCAGTAGTGCCAGGGGGGCCACTCTCTTTCAGCCCCAGCATTTT. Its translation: CASSARGATLFQPQHF. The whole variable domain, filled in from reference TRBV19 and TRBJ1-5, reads DGGITQSPKYLFRKEGQNVTLSCEQNLNHDAMYWYRQDPGQGLRLIYYSQIVNDFQKGDIAEGYSVSREKKESFPLTVTSAQKNPTAFYLCASSARGATLFQPQHFGDGTRLSIL.

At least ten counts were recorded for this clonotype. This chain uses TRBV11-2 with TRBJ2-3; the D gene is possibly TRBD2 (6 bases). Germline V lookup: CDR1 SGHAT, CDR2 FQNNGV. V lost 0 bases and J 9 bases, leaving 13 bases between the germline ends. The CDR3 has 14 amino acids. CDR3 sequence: CASSLDPGTSTQYF. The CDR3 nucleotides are TGTGCCAGCAGCTTAGACCCCGGGACTTCAACGCAGTATTTT.